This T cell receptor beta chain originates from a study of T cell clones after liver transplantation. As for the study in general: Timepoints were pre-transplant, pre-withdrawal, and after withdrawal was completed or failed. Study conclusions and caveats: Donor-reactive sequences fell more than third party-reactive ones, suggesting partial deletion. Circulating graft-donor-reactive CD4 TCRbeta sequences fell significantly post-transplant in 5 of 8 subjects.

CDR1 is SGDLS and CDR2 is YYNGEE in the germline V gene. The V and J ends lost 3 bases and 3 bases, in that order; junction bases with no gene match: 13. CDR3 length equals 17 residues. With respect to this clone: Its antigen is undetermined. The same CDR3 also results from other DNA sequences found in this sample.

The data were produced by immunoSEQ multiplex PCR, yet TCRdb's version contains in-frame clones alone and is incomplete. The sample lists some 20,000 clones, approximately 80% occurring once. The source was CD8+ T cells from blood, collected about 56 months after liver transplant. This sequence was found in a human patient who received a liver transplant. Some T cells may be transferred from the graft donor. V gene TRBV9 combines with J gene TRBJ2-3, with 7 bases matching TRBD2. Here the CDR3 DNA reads TGTGCCAGCAGCGCGGAGGGAGGTTGGGGGGGAACAGATACGCAGTATTTT. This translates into CASSAEGGWGGTDTQYF.